This entry features one T cell receptor (beta chain) sequence. Its antigen is currently not known. No much larger clone is present one base from it, and per-base qualities are unavailable. The donors were healthy, HIV-negative adults who had no recently reported acute infections or vaccinations. Only Caucasian adults living in Nashville, Tennessee, USA were represented among the donors. For unsorted samples, approximately 89 million PBMCs were counted, and genomic DNA was extracted using the QIAamp DNA Blood Mini kit. After blood collection by leukapheresis, PBMCs were isolated using Ficoll-Histopaque density gradient centrifugation and then cryopreserved in the vapor phase of liquid nitrogen. Measured from the cysteine to the phenylalanine, the CDR3 is 15 residues long. Only CDR3 DNA is held: 45 bases, read in frame from base 1. CDR1 and CDR2, per the germline V gene (reference sequence), are SGHNT and YYREEE. Trimming at the junction amounts to 2 bases on V and 2 bases on J, and the germline ends lie 13 bases apart.

This sample stems from a study of shared clonotypes between healthy human individuals (TCRdb year 2020). Background on the whole study: Three men and a couple of women, aged 18 to 49 years, made up the cohort. To estimate repertoire size and how much clonotypes are shared between individuals, the study performed deep sequencing of blood TCR repertoires from a few healthy adults. Different laboratories and diverse techniques were used to prepare libraries and sequence TCR repertoires, to increase sequencing depth and limit assay-specific biases. Leukapheresis yielded between about 0.94 and 8.9 billion PBMCs per donor.

Using the deep immunoSEQ assay, TCR CDR3 regions were amplified from genomic DNA by multiplex PCR. For each cell subset, the extracted genomic DNA was distributed evenly across all wells of several immunoSEQ 96-well plates, and each plate served as one replicate. For unsorted PBMC, around 310 ng of genomic DNA, equivalent to 25,000 to 35,000 T cell genomes, went into each replicate PCR. Genomic DNA from unsorted PBMC was sequenced over ten immunoSEQ deep assay plates. Purified libraries were quantified with a Qubit 3.0 fluorometer, sized on a Bioanalyzer 2100, and re-quantified with the KAPA Library Quantification kit. Every immunoSEQ 96-well plate was sequenced on a dedicated single-read 150-cycle Illumina NextSeq 550 flow cell. As for the original processing: Because the immunoSEQ output held only junctional sequences and lacked quality scores, the filtering could not match the filtering applied to full-length reads. Sequences were annotated with PyIR, a Python wrapper for IgBLAST v1.9, using IMGT germline references to assign V/J genes and CDR3. Reads were filtered out if the reads had weak V/J assignments (E-value above 1e-6), no CDR3, stop codons, out-of-frame junctions, or ambiguous translated residues. A V3J clonotype was defined by an identical inferred V gene, J gene, and CDR3 amino acid sequence. Percentage overlap between repertoires was computed as shared unique clonotypes divided by the size of the smaller repertoire. Richness of each repertoire was evaluated using RTK rarefaction, the Chao1 estimator, and Recon v2.1 estimates of unobserved clonotypes. TCRdb provides this immuneACCESS table in a form limited to in-frame rearrangements. Some clones are lacking; in checked studies, under half of them reflect an unresolved V gene, and why the rest are absent is not known. That table gives V, J and clone size, and the DNA gave D and trimming. This sample gives 550,000 to 600,000 clones in total; around 77% of them show up just once. Together, the top ten hold approximately 12% of the sample.

The full study reports these points: Pairwise subsampling indicated that sequencing depth was expected to affect the degree of clonotype sharing among donors. Sampling was limited to blood, and TCR repertoires in tissue likely differ from TCR repertoires in blood. Because the study included only a small number of donors, the genetic and exposure-history diversity represented was limited.

This TCR was sampled from a woman aged 40 to 50 in good health. Some clones in this sample may be carry-over from other donors' samples. Recombination linked TRBV5-4 to TRBJ1-2; TRBD1 could be the D gene, as 5 bases match. The sample consisted of PBMCs. The nucleotide sequence is TGTGCCAGCAGCTTAGGTTCAGGGACCAACTATGGCTACACCTTC. The translation is CASSLGSGTNYGYTF.